The clone carrying this T cell receptor (beta chain) was seen more than once but under ten times. The sample originates from a study of blood T cell repertoires in COVID-19. Produced via immunoSEQ multiplex PCR; TCRdb's table is partial and in-frame only. The sample holds around 180,000 clones, roughly 75% seen once. The germline gives CDR1 SGHKS, CDR2 YYEKEE (reference sequence). The V gene end was trimmed by 4 bases and the J gene end by 4 bases; junction bases not matched to a gene: 2. The CDR3 is made up of 13 amino acids. The rearrangement uses TRBV5-5 and TRBJ1-2; 9 positions agree with TRBD1. Sequenced material: peripheral blood. The receptor's source is a man between 65 and 80 years old with active or convalescent COVID-19. The CDR3 reads CASSPDRGYGYTF. CDR3 nucleotides: TGTGCCAGCAGCCCGGACAGGGGCTATGGCTACACCTTC.